Given below is one T cell receptor (beta chain) in context. Its antigen is unidentified. Patients who had autoimmune disease history or got systemic immunosuppression were left out. The germline V gene encodes CDR1 SEHNR and CDR2 FQNEAQ (reference sequence). The CDR3 is made up of 15 amino acids. Trimming took 1 base from V and 4 from J, leaving 13 bases between them. The source of the sample is a study of OX40 agonist ivuxolimab in advanced cancers. Study information: Ivuxolimab, which patients received intravenously every 2 weeks, was dosed at 0.01 to 10 mg/kg. The dose-escalation cohort was over 65% male, with a mean age of around 60 years, ranging roughly 20 to 80.

Profiled with immunoSEQ multiplex PCR; TCRdb holds only in-frame clones, not every one. The data contain 45,000 to 65,000 clones, roughly 80% of them singletons. Overall study findings and caveats: In CD8+ T cells, expanded clones were on average more numerous than in CD4+.

This TCR was sampled from an adult with an advanced solid tumor such as melanoma, head and neck, liver or kidney cancer. V usage is TRBV7-9 and J usage is TRBJ1-2; D may be TRBD1 (6 bases). Sample: CD4+ or CD8+ T cells sorted from blood, taken in a trial of the OX40 agonist ivuxolimab. The CDR3, as DNA: TGTGCCAGCAGCTTAGGGCTTACAGGGTCCTATGGCTACACCTTC. It codes for CASSLGLTGSYGYTF.